The 14 T cell receptor beta chains reported below all come from one sample, sequenced in a study of shared clonotypes between healthy human individuals. Profiling relied on immunoSEQ multiplex PCR, and the TCRdb table lists in-frame clones only, not all of them. There are roughly 640,000 clones in the sample; over 65% occur only once, and over 1.5% lies in the top ten. The sequenced sample was memory CD4+ T cells sorted from blood. Subset noted: CD45RA-negative fraction. The receptor source for this set is a woman in her twenties or thirties in good health.

This chain links TRBV5-1 with TRBJ2-6; no clear D. Deletions cut 0 bases from V and 4 bases from J, with 11 bases between. CDR3 size: 16 residues. Germline V gene data show CDR1 as SGHRS and CDR2 as YFSETQ. As DNA, the CDR3 is TGCGCCAGCAGCTTGGCTCGGTCAAAGGGGGCCAACGTCCTGACTTTC. Its translation is CASSLARSKGANVLTF.

There are a few counts of this clone. The chain uses TRBV29-1 and TRBJ1-5; D is perhaps TRBD1 (6 bases). Germline loops: CDR1 SQVTM, CDR2 ANQGSEA. CDR3 length: 13 amino acids. Trimming left V 5 bases short and J 13 bases short, with 21 bases between. CDR3 region: CSVSIEGGASQHF. For the CDR3, the DNA is TGCAGCGTTAGTATCGAAGGGGGAGCCTCACAGCATTTT.

The chain links TRBV5-8 to TRBJ2-7; D might be TRBD2 (6 bases). V lost 2 bases to trimming and J lost 2 bases, with 11 bases between them. The CDR3 is made up of 14 amino acids. In germline, CDR1 is SGHTS, CDR2 YDEGEE. The CDR3 region is CASSLRLEAYEQYF. The CDR3 DNA sequence: TGTGCCAGCAGCTTAAGACTAGAGGCCTACGAGCAGTACTTC.

The rearrangement joins TRBV25-1 to TRBJ2-1; 9 nucleotides align to TRBD2. CDR3 length equals 15 residues. Losses at the gene ends were 4 bases for V and 8 bases for J; bases not matched to a gene: 9. Germline CDR1 is MGHDK and CDR2 is SYGVNS. The CDR3, as DNA: TGTGCCAGCAGTGCCCGCGGTAGCGGGAGCTATGAGCAGTTCTTC. Protein product: CASSARGSGSYEQFF.

The rearrangement uses TRBV28 and TRBJ2-1; D may be TRBD1 or TRBD2 (5 bases each). Germline values: CDR1 MDHEN, CDR2 SYDVKM. Trimming removed 5 bases from V and 0 bases from J, with 14 bases in between. The CDR3 sequence is 16 residues long. The CDR3 reads CASSPGTYGSYNEQFF. The CDR3 region has the DNA TGTGCCAGCAGTCCCGGGACCTACGGCTCCTACAATGAGCAGTTCTTC.

CDR3: CSAREGLLQYF. CDR3 DNA: TGCAGTGCTAGAGAAGGCCTTTTGCAGTACTTC. J is TRBJ2-7 and V is TRBV20-1; D is ambiguous. The CDR3 is made up of 11 amino acids. Trimming took 0 bases from V and 9 from J, leaving 9 bases between them. Germline assignment: CDR1 DFQATT and CDR2 SNEGSKA (reference sequence).

The table lists this clone with many counts. This chain connects TRBV29-1 to TRBJ2-5; 8 bases fit TRBD2. From germline, CDR1 is SQVTM and CDR2 ANQGSEA. The length of the CDR3 is 15 residues. V shed 7 bases, J shed 4 bases, and the junction held 14 bases outside the gene matches. The CDR3 bases are TGCAGCGCGGGTCCCACTAGCGGTTCTCGAGAGACCCAGTACTTC. Its protein is CSAGPTSGSRETQYF.

The chain employs TRBV19 and TRBJ2-7, with 7 nucleotides matching TRBD2. This CDR3 has 14 residues. V shed 5 bases and J 3 bases; nucleotides not matched to a gene: 7. Per the germline V gene, CDR1 is LNHDA and CDR2 is SQIVND (reference sequence). The CDR3 here is CASSPRAGNYEQYF. The DNA of the CDR3 is TGTGCCAGTAGTCCCCGAGCGGGGAACTACGAGCAGTACTTC.

The V gene is TRBV19, the J gene TRBJ1-2, with D uncertain. The CDR3 runs to 14 residues. V lost 7 bases, J lost 2 bases, and 14 bases lay in between. CDR1 is LNHDA and CDR2 is SQIVND in the germline V gene (reference sequence). CDR3 sequence: CASTSTTANYGYTF. Here the CDR3 DNA reads TGTGCCAGTACCTCCACAACAGCAAACTATGGCTACACCTTC.

This sequence joins TRBV30 and TRBJ1-1; possibly TRBD1 for D (5 bases). CDR1 GTSNPN and CDR2 SVGIG come from the germline V gene (reference sequence). The CDR3 spans 13 residues. V lost 0 bases to trimming and J lost 5 bases, with 10 bases between them. The CDR3 DNA sequence: TGTGCCTGGAGTGTAGCAGGGCATACTGAAGCTTTCTTT. This translates into CAWSVAGHTEAFF.

V and J are TRBV4-1 and TRBJ1-2; D ambiguous. In germline, CDR1 is MGHRA, CDR2 YSYEKL. The CDR3 is made up of 19 amino acids. The V end was cut by 1 base, the J end by 7 bases, with 28 bases between. The CDR3 spells CASSQVQVKVTKTTSGYTF. In nucleotides, the CDR3 is TGCGCCAGCAGCCAAGTTCAGGTCAAAGTAACAAAGACAACCAGTGGCTACACCTTC.

CDR3: CASSPRVGEGYTF. For the CDR3, the DNA is TGTGCCAGCAGTCCCAGGGTTGGAGAGGGCTACACCTTC. The chain combines TRBV27 with TRBJ1-2; D is perhaps TRBD1 (5 bases). From germline, CDR1 is MNHEY and CDR2 SMNVEV (reference sequence). The CDR3 covers 13 residues. V lost 5 bases and J 8 bases, leaving 15 bases between the germline ends.

The rearrangement joins TRBV11-2 to TRBJ2-1; D gene ambiguous. V was shortened by 1 base and J by 0 bases, with 10 bases between the two germline ends. The CDR3 spans 16 residues. Looked up from germline, CDR1 is SGHAT and CDR2 is FQNNGV. The CDR3 DNA sequence: TGTGCCAGCAGCTTAGTCGCAGGTAGCTCCTACAATGAGCAGTTCTTC. This sequence encodes CASSLVAGSSYNEQFF.

Concerning this clone itself: Other DNA sequences in this sample translate to the same CDR3. The genes are TRBV5-1 and TRBJ2-7; TRBD2 matches 9 bases. This CDR3 has 15 amino acids. CDR1 SGHRS and CDR2 YFSETQ come from the germline V gene. V shed 0 bases, J shed 2 bases, and the junction held 3 bases outside the gene matches. The CDR3 DNA reads as TGCGCCAGCAGCTTGGGACTAGCGGAAACCTACGAGCAGTACTTC. It specifies CASSLGLAETYEQYF. The full variable domain, with the rest looked up from reference TRBV5-1 and TRBJ2-7, is KAGVTQTPRYLIKTRGQQVTLSCSPISGHRSVSWYQQTPGQGLQFLFEYFSETQRNKGNFPGRFSGRQFSNSRSEMNVSTLELGDSALYLCASSLGLAETYEQYFGPGTRLTVT.